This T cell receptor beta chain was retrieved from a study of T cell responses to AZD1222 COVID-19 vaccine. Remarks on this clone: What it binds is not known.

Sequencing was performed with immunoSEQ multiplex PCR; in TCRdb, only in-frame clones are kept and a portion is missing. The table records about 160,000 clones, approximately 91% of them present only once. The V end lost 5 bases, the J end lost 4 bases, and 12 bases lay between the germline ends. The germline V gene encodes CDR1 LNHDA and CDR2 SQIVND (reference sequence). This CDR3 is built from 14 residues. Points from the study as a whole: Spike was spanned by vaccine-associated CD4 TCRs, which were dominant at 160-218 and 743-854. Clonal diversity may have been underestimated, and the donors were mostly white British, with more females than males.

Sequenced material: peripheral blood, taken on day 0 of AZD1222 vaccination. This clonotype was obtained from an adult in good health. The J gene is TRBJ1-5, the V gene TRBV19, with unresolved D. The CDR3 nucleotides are TGTGCCAGTAGTGGCGGTATAGGAAATCAGCCCCAGCATTTT. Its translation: CASSGGIGNQPQHF. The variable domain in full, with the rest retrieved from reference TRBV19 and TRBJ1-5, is DGGITQSPKYLFRKEGQNVTLSCEQNLNHDAMYWYRQDPGQGLRLIYYSQIVNDFQKGDIAEGYSVSREKKESFPLTVTSAQKNPTAFYLCASSGGIGNQPQHFGDGTRLSIL.